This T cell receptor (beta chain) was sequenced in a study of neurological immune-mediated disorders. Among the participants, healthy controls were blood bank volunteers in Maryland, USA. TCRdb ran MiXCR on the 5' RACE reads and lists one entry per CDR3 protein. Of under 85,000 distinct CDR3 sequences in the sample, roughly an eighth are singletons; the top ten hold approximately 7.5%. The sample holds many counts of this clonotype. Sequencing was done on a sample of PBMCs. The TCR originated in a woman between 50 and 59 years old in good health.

The CDR3 here is CASSQTDSYEQYF. CDR3 nucleotides: TGTGCCAGCAGCCAAACGGACAGCTACGAGCAGTACTTC. The V gene is TRBV14, the J gene TRBJ2-7; D is possibly TRBD1 (6 bases). The V and J ends lost 2 bases and 3 bases respectively, with 8 bases between them. The CDR3 extends over 13 amino acids. Germline V gene lookup returns CDR1 SGHDN and CDR2 FVKESK.